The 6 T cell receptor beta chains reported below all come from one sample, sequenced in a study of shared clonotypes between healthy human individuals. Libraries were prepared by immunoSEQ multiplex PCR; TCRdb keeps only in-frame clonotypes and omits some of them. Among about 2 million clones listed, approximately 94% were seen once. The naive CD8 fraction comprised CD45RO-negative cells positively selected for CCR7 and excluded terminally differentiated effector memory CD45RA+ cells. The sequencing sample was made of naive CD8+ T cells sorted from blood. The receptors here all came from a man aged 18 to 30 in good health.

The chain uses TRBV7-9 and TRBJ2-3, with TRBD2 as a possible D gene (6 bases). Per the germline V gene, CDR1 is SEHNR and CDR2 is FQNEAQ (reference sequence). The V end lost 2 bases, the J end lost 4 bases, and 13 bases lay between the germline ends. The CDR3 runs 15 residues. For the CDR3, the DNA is TGTGCCAGCAGCTTAATGGGGGGATTGGCAGATACGCAGTATTTT. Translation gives CASSLMGGLADTQYF.

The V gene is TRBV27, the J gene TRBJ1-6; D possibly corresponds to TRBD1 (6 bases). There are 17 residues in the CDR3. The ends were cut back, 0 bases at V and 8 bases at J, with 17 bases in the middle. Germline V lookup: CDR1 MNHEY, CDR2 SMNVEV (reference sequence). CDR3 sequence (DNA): TGTGCCAGCAGTTTATCGGACAGTCTTAACCTTTATTCACCCCTCCACTTT. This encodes CASSLSDSLNLYSPLHF.

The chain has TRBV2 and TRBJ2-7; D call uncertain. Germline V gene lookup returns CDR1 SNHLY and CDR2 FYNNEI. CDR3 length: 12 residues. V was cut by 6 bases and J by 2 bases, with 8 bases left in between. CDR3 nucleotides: TGTGCCAGCAGAACAAAGACCTACGAGCAGTACTTC. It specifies CASRTKTYEQYF.

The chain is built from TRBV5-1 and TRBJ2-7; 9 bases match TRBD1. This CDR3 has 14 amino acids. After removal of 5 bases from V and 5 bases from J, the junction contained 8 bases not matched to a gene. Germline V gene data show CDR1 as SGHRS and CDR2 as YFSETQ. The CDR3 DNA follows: TGCGCCAGCAGATTCGGACAGGGGATACACGAGCAGTACTTC. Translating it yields CASRFGQGIHEQYF. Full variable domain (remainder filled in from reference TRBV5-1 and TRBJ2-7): KAGVTQTPRYLIKTRGQQVTLSCSPISGHRSVSWYQQTPGQGLQFLFEYFSETQRNKGNFPGRFSGRQFSNSRSEMNVSTLELGDSALYLCASRFGQGIHEQYFGPGTRLTVT.

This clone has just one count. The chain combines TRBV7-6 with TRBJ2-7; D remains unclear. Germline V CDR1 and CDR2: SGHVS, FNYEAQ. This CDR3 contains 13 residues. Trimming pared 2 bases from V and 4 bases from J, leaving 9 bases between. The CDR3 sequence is CASSLRAQYEQYF. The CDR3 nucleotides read TGTGCCAGCAGCTTACGGGCTCAGTACGAGCAGTACTTC. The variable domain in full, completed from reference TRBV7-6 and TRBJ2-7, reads GAGVSQSPRYKVTKRGQDVALRCDPISGHVSLYWYRQALGQGPEFLTYFNYEAQQDKSGLPNDRFSAERPEGSISTLTIQRTEQRDSAMYRCASSLRAQYEQYFGPGTRLTVT.

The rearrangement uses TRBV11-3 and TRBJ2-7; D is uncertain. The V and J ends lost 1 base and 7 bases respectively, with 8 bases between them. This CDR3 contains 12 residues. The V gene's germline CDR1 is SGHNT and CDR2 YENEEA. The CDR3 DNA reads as TGTGCCAGCAGCTTAGGTATCAATGAGCAGTACTTC. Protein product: CASSLGINEQYF.